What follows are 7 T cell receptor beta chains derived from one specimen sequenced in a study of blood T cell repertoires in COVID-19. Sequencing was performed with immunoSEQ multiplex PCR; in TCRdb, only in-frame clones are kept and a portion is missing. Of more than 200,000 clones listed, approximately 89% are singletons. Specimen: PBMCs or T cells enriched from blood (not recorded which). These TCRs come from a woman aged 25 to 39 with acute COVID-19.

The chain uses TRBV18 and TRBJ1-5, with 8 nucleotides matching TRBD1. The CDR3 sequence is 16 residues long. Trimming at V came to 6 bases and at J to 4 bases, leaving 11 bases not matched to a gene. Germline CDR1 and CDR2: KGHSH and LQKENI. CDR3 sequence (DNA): TGTGCCAGCTCGCCAGCAACAGGGGGTTTAAATCAGCCCCAGCATTTT. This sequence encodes CASSPATGGLNQPQHF. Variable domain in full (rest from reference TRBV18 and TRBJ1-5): NAGVMQNPRHLVRRRGQEARLRCSPMKGHSHVYWYRQLPEEGLKFMVYLQKENIIDESGMPKERFSAEFPKEGPSILRIQQVVRGDSAAYFCASSPATGGLNQPQHFGDGTRLSIL.

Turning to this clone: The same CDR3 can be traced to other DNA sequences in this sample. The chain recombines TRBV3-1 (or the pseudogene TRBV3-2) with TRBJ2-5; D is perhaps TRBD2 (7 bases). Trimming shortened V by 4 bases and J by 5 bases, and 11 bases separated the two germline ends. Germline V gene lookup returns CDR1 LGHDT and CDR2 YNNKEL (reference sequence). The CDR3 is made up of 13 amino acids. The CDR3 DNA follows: TGTGCCAGCAGCCCGGGGGGCGGGGAGACCCAGTACTTC. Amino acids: CASSPGGGETQYF.

The CDR3 bases are TGTGCCAGCAGCCCACGGACGGGACTGAACCCTGAGCAGTTCTTC. As protein: CASSPRTGLNPEQFF. This chain links TRBV7-2 with TRBJ2-1; weak D call: TRBD2 (6 bases). Germline CDR1 is SGHTA and CDR2 is FQGNSA. This CDR3 region has 15 residues. Trimming removed 5 bases from V and 9 bases from J, with 20 bases in between.

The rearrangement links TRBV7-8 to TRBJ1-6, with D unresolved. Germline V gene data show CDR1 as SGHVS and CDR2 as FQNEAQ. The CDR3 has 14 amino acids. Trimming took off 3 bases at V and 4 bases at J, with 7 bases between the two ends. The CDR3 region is CASSFAQYNSPLHF. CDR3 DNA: TGTGCCAGCAGCTTTGCCCAGTATAATTCACCCCTCCACTTT.

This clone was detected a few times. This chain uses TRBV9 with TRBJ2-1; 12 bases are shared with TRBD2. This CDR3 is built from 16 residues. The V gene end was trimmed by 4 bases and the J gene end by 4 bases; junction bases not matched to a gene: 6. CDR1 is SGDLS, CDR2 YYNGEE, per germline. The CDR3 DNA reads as TGTGCCAGCAGCCCCCAAGGGACTAGCGGGTACAATGAGCAGTTCTTC. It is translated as CASSPQGTSGYNEQFF.

CDR3 DNA: TGTGCCAGCAGGCCGAGACAGGGGCCTAATGAAAAACTGTTTTTT. Translated, it gives CASRPRQGPNEKLFF. The chain has TRBV6-5 and TRBJ1-4; TRBD1 matches 8 bases. Germline-derived CDR1 and CDR2 are MNHEY and SVGAGI. Germline trimming cut 6 bases from V and 3 bases from J; bases unmatched to any gene: 6. CDR3 size: 15 residues.

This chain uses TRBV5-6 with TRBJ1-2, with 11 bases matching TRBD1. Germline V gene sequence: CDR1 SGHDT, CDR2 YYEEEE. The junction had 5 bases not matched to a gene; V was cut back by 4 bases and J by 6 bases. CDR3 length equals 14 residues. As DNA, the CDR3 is TGTGCCAGCAGCCCCTGGACAGGGGGCCATGGCTACACCTTC. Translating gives CASSPWTGGHGYTF. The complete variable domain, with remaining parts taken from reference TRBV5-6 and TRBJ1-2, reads DAGVTQSPTHLIKTRGQQVTLRCSPKSGHDTVSWYQQALGQGPQFIFQYYEEEERQRGNFPDRFSGHQFPNYSSELNVNALLLGDSALYLCASSPWTGGHGYTFGSGTRLTVV.